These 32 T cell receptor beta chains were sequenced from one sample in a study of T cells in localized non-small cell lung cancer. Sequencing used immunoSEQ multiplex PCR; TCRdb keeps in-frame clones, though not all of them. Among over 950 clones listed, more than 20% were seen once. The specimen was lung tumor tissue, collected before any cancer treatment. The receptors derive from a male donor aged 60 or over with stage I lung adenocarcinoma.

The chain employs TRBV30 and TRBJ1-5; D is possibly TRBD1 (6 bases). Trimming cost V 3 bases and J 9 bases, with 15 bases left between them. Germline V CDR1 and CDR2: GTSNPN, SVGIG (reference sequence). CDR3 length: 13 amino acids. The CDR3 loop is CAWRQDSNLPQHF. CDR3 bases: TGTGCCTGGAGACAGGACAGCAATTTGCCCCAGCATTTT.

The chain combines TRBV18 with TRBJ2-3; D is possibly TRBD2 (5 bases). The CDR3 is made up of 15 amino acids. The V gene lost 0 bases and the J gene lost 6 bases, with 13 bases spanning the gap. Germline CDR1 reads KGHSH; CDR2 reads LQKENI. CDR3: CASSPPTVRRDTQYF. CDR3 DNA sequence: TGTGCCAGCTCACCACCTACCGTCCGGAGGGATACGCAGTATTTT.

CDR3 DNA: TGTGCCAGCAGCGTGGACTTCAGGGGGGGTCAGCCCCAGCATTTT. This sequence encodes CASSVDFRGGQPQHF. V usage is TRBV9 and J usage is TRBJ1-5; 7 positions agree with TRBD1. Germline CDR1 SGDLS, CDR2 YYNGEE. With 2 bases clipped from V and 6 bases from J, the junction kept 8 bases outside the gene matches. This CDR3 has 15 residues.

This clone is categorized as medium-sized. CDR3 in DNA: TGTGCCAGCAGTTATGTGCGGTTCACAGATACGCAGTATTTT. It codes for CASSYVRFTDTQYF. The V and J genes are TRBV6-8 and TRBJ2-3; unclear D gene. The CDR3 length is 14 residues. With 3 bases removed from V and 2 bases from J, the gap between germline ends came to 9 bases. Germline loops: CDR1 MNHGY, CDR2 SAAAGT.

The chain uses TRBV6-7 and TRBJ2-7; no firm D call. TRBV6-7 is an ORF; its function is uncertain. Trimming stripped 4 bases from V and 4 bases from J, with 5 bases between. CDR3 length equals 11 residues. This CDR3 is CASSSDYEQYV. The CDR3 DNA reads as TGTGCCAGCAGTTCTGATTACGAGCAGTACGTC.

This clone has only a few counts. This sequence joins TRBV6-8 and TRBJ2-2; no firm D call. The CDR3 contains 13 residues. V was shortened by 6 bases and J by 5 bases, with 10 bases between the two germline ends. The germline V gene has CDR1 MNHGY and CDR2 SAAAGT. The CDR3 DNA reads TGTGCCAGCAGGGCGGAAGGGACCGGGGAGCTGTTTTTT. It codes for CASRAEGTGELFF.

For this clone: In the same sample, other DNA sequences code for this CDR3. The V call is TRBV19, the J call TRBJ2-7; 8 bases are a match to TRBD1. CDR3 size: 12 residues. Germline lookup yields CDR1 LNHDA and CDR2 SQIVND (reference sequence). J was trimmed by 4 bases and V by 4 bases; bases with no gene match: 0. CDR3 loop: CASSRQGYEQYF. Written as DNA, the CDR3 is TGTGCCAGTAGTAGACAGGGGTACGAGCAGTACTTC.

The DNA for the CDR3 is TGTGCCAGCAGGAGACAGATGGTTGAAGATACGCAGTATTTT. The encoded protein is CASRRQMVEDTQYF. The chain uses TRBV9 and TRBJ2-3; D might be TRBD1 (5 bases). Germline V gives CDR1 SGDLS, CDR2 YYNGEE. The V end was cut by 5 bases, the J end by 5 bases, with 15 bases between. This CDR3 region has 14 residues.

CDR3 sequence: CAIRTGTGSTDTQYF. The CDR3 DNA reads TGTGCCATCAGGACCGGGACAGGGAGTACAGATACGCAGTATTTT. This rearrangement joins TRBV6-8 to TRBJ2-3; TRBD1 agrees at 9 bases. The V gene's germline CDR1 is MNHGY and CDR2 SAAAGT. V lost 10 bases and J lost 3; bases outside the gene matches: 11. This CDR3 is 15 amino acids long.

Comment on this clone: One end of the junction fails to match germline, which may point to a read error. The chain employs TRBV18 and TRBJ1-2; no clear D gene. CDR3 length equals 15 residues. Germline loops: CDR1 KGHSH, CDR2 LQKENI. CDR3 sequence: CASSPRGNYGYGYTF. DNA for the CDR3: TGTGCCAGCTCCCCACGCGGAAACTATGGCTATGGCTACACCTTC.

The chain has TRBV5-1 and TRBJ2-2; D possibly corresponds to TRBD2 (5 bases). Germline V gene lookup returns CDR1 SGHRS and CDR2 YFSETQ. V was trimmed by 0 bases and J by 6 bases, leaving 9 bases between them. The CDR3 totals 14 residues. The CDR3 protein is CASSLEERAGELFF. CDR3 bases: TGCGCCAGCAGCTTGGAAGAGAGGGCCGGGGAGCTGTTTTTT.

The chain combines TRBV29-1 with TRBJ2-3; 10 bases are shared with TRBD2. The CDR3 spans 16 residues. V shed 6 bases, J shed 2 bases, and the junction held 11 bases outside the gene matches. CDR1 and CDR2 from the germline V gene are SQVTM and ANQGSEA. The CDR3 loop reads CSVGQAGGPVTDTQYF. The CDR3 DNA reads TGCAGCGTGGGGCAAGCGGGGGGGCCGGTCACAGATACGCAGTATTTT.

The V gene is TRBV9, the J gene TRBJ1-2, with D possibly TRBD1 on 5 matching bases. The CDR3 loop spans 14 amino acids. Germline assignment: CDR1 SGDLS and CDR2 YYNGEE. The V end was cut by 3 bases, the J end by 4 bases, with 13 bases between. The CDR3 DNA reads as TGTGCCAGCAGCGACCCCCGGGGGGGCTATGGCTACACCTTC. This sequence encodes CASSDPRGGYGYTF.

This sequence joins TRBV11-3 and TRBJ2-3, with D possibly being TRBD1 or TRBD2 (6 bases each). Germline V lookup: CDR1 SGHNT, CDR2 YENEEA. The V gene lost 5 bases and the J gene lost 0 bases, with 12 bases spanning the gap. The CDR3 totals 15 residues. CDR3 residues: CASSRRGSSTDTQYF. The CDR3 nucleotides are TGTGCCAGCAGCCGGAGGGGGTCTAGCACAGATACGCAGTATTTT. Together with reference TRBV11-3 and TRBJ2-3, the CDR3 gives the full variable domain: EAGVVQSPRYKIIEKKQPVAFWCNPISGHNTLYWYLQNLGQGPELLIRYENEEAVDDSQLPKDRFSAERLKGVDSTLKIQPAELGDSAVYLCASSRRGSSTDTQYFGPGTRLTVL.

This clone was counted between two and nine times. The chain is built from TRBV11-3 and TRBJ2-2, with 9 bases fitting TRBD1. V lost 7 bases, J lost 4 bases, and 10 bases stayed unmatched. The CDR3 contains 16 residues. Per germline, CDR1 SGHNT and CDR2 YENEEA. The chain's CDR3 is CASNRGLVASTGELFF. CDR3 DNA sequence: TGTGCCAGCAACAGGGGGCTCGTCGCGAGCACCGGGGAGCTGTTTTTT.

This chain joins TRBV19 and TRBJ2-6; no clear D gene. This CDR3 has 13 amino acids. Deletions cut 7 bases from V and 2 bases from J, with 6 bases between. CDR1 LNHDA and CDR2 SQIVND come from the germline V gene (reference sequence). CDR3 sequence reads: CASTPPGANVLTF. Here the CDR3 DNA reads TGTGCCAGTACCCCGCCTGGGGCCAACGTCCTGACTTTC.

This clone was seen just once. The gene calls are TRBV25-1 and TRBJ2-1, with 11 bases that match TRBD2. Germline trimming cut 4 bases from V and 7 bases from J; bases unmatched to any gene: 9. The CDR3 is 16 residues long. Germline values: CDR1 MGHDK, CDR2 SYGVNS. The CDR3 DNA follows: TGTGCCAGCAGTGGCCCCGCCCGACTAGCGGGGAATGAGCAGTTCTTC. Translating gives CASSGPARLAGNEQFF.

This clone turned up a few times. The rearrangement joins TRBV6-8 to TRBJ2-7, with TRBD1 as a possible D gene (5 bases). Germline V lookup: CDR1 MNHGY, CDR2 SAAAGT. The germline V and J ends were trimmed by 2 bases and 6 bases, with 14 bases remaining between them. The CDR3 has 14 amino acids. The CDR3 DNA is TGTGCCAGCAGTTACGGGGCCCAAGCCCGCGAGCAGTACTTC. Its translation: CASSYGAQAREQYF.

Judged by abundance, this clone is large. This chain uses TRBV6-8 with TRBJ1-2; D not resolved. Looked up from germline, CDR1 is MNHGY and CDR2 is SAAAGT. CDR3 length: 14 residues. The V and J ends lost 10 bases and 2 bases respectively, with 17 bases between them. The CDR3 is CATGTQKANYGYTF. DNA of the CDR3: TGTGCCACCGGAACACAAAAGGCAAACTATGGCTACACCTTC.

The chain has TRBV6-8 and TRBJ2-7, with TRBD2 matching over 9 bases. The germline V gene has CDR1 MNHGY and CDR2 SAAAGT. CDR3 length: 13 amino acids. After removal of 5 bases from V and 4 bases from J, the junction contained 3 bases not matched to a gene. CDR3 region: CASSATSGYEQYV. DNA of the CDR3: TGTGCCAGCAGTGCCACTAGCGGGTACGAGCAGTACGTC.

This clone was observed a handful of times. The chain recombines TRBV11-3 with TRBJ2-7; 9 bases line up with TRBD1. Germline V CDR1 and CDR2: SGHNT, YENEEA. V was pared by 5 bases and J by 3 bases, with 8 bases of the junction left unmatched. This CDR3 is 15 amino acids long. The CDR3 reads CASSTRDRVGYEQYF. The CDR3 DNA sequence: TGTGCCAGCAGCACAAGGGACAGGGTGGGCTACGAGCAGTACTTC.

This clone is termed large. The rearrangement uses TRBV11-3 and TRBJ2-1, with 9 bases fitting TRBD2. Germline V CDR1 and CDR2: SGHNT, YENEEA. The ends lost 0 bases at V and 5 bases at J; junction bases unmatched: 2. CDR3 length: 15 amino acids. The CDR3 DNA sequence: TGTGCCAGCAGCTTAGAGGCGGGAGGGCACAATGAGCAGTTCTTC. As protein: CASSLEAGGHNEQFF. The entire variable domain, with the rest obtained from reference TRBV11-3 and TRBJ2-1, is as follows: EAGVVQSPRYKIIEKKQPVAFWCNPISGHNTLYWYLQNLGQGPELLIRYENEEAVDDSQLPKDRFSAERLKGVDSTLKIQPAELGDSAVYLCASSLEAGGHNEQFFGPGTRLTVL.

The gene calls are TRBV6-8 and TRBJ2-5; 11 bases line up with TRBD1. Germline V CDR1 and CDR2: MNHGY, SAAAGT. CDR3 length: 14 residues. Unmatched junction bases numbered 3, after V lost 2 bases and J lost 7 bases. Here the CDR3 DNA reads TGTGCCAGCAGTTACCCAGGGACAGGGGGGACCCAGTACTTC. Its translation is CASSYPGTGGTQYF.

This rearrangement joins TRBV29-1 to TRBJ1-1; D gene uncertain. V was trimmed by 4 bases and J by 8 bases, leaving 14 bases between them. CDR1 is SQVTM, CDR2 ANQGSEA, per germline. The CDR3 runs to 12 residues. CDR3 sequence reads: CSVGRFDEEAFF. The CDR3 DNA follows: TGCAGCGTTGGACGGTTCGATGAGGAAGCTTTCTTT.

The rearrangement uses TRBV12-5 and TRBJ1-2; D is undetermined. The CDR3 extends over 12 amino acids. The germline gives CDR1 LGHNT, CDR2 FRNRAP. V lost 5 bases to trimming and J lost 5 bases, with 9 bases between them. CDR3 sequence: CASGLYLYGYTF. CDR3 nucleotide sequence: TGTGCTAGTGGTCTTTACCTTTATGGCTACACCTTC.

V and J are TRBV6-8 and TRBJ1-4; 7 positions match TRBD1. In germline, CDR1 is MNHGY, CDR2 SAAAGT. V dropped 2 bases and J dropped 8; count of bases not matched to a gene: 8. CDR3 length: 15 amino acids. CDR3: CASSYERGPGEKLFF. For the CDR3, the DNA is TGTGCCAGCAGTTACGAGAGGGGGCCAGGGGAAAAACTGTTTTTT.

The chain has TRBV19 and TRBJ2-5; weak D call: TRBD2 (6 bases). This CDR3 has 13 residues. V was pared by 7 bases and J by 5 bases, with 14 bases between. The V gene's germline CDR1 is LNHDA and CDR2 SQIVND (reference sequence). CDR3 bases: TGTGCCAGTAACCGGGGGTTCGACGAGACCCAGTACTTC. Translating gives CASNRGFDETQYF.

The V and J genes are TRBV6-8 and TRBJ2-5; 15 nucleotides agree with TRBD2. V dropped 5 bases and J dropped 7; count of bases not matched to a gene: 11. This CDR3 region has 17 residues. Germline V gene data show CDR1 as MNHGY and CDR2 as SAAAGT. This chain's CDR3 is CASSRGLAGGPRATQYF. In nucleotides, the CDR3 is TGTGCCAGCAGTCGTGGACTAGCGGGGGGGCCTAGAGCGACCCAGTACTTC.

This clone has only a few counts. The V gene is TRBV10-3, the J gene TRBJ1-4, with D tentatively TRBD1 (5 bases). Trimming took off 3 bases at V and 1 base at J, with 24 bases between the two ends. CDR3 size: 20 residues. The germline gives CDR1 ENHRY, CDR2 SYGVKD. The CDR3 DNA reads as TGTGCCATCAGTGATACGGGGCCTGGGGACCCGGCTGGAACTAATGAAAAACTGTTTTTT. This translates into CAISDTGPGDPAGTNEKLFF.

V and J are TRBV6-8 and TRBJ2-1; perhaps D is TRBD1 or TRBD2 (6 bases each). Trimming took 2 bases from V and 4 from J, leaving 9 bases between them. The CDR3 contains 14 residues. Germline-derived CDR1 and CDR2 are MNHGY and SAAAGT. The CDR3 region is CASSYAGTYNEQFF. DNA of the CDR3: TGTGCCAGCAGTTACGCGGGGACATACAATGAGCAGTTCTTC.

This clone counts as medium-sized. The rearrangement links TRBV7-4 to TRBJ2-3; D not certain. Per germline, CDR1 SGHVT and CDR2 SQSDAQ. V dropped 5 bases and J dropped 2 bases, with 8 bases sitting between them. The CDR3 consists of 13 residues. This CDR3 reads CASSPDITDTQYF. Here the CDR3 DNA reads TGTGCCAGCAGCCCCGATATCACAGATACGCAGTATTTT.

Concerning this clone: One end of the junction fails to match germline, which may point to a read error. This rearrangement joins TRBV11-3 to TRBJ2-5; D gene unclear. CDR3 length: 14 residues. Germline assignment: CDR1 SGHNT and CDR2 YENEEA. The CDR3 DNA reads TGTGCCAGCAGCTTCACAAGTAGCCAACAGACCCAGTACTTC. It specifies CASSFTSSQQTQYF.